This TCR beta chain was sequenced in a study of T cell changes during pregnancy in multiple sclerosis. Repertoires were generated with immunoSEQ multiplex PCR, while TCRdb's copy carries only in-frame clones and drops some. This table has some 32,000 clones, about nine tenths appearing once. V was pared by 3 bases and J by 0 bases, with 12 bases between. CDR1 and CDR2 from the germline V gene are KGHSH and LQKENI. The CDR3 is 17 residues long. The TCR comes from a female donor with multiple sclerosis, enrolled in a pregnancy study. The chain carries TRBV18 and TRBJ2-6; the D is unclear. Sequencing used CD8+ T cells from peripheral blood mononuclear cells, obtained in the second trimester of pregnancy. The CDR3 region is CASSPQTIHSGANVLTF. The CDR3 coding sequence is TGTGCCAGCTCACCCCAGACAATACACTCTGGGGCCAACGTCCTGACTTTC.